The clone carrying this T cell receptor beta chain was picked up many times. The antigen is unknown. The sample is drawn from a study of T cells in Graves' hyperthyroidism and ophthalmopathy. General study results and limits: Most thyroid-expanded clonotypes above 0.001 were also found in blood. Classification by a 13 V-J model distinguished ophthalmopathy from stable hyperthyroidism.

Any patient presenting with uncontrolled infection, other autoimmune disease, pregnancy or lactation was left out. Source material for PBMCs was around 10 ml fresh peripheral blood. Amplification of TCR beta CDR3 regions was performed using RNA transcripts as template. First-round RT-PCR of the TCR CDR3 relied on the HTBI primer set. TCRdb independently ran MiXCR on the multiplex PCR reads; one entry per CDR3 protein. The profile shows 500,000 to 550,000 distinct CDR3 sequences, just under 20% of them singletons. This CDR3 contains 15 residues. V lost 1 base and J lost 0, with 12 bases in between. Per the germline V gene, CDR1 is GTSNPN and CDR2 is SVGIG (reference sequence).

This chain links TRBV30 with TRBJ1-1, with D maybe TRBD1 (6 bases). Sample: blood. The sequence was collected from a man aged 35-49 years with Graves' ophthalmopathy. The CDR3 is CAWSALGQLNTEAFF. Written as DNA, the CDR3 is TGTGCCTGGAGTGCACTCGGACAGTTGAACACTGAAGCTTTCTTT.